This T cell receptor beta chain was found in a study of beta chain features in type 1 diabetes. Whole-study results and caveats: The analysis here could not establish whether HLA type shapes TCRB rearrangement.

The CDR3 runs to 15 residues. With 4 bases removed from V and 3 bases from J, the gap between germline ends came to 14 bases. CDR1 is SGHNT and CDR2 is YYREEE in the germline V gene (reference sequence). This clone was found a few times. As yet, its antigen is unknown. The authors reverse transcribed all of the isolated RNA, so sequencing captured expressed TCRB transcripts. The protocol was immunoSEQ multiplex PCR, while the TCRdb copy is restricted to in-frame clones and leaves out a portion. The sample lists under 250,000 clones, 11% to 15% seen once, with about 0.026% in the top ten. Cell sorting via CD45RO/CCR7/CD25/CD127/CD95/CD27 was performed to obtain CD4+ naive, central memory, regulatory and stem cell-like memory cells.

This chain joins TRBV5-4 and TRBJ2-1, with a weak D call TRBD2 (6 bases). The TCR originated in a woman between 40 and 55 years old in good health. The source material was naive CD4+ T cells from blood. CDR3 in DNA: TGTGCCAGCAGCGAGCGGGCCCGGTTCTACAATGAGCAGTTCTTC. As protein: CASSERARFYNEQFF.